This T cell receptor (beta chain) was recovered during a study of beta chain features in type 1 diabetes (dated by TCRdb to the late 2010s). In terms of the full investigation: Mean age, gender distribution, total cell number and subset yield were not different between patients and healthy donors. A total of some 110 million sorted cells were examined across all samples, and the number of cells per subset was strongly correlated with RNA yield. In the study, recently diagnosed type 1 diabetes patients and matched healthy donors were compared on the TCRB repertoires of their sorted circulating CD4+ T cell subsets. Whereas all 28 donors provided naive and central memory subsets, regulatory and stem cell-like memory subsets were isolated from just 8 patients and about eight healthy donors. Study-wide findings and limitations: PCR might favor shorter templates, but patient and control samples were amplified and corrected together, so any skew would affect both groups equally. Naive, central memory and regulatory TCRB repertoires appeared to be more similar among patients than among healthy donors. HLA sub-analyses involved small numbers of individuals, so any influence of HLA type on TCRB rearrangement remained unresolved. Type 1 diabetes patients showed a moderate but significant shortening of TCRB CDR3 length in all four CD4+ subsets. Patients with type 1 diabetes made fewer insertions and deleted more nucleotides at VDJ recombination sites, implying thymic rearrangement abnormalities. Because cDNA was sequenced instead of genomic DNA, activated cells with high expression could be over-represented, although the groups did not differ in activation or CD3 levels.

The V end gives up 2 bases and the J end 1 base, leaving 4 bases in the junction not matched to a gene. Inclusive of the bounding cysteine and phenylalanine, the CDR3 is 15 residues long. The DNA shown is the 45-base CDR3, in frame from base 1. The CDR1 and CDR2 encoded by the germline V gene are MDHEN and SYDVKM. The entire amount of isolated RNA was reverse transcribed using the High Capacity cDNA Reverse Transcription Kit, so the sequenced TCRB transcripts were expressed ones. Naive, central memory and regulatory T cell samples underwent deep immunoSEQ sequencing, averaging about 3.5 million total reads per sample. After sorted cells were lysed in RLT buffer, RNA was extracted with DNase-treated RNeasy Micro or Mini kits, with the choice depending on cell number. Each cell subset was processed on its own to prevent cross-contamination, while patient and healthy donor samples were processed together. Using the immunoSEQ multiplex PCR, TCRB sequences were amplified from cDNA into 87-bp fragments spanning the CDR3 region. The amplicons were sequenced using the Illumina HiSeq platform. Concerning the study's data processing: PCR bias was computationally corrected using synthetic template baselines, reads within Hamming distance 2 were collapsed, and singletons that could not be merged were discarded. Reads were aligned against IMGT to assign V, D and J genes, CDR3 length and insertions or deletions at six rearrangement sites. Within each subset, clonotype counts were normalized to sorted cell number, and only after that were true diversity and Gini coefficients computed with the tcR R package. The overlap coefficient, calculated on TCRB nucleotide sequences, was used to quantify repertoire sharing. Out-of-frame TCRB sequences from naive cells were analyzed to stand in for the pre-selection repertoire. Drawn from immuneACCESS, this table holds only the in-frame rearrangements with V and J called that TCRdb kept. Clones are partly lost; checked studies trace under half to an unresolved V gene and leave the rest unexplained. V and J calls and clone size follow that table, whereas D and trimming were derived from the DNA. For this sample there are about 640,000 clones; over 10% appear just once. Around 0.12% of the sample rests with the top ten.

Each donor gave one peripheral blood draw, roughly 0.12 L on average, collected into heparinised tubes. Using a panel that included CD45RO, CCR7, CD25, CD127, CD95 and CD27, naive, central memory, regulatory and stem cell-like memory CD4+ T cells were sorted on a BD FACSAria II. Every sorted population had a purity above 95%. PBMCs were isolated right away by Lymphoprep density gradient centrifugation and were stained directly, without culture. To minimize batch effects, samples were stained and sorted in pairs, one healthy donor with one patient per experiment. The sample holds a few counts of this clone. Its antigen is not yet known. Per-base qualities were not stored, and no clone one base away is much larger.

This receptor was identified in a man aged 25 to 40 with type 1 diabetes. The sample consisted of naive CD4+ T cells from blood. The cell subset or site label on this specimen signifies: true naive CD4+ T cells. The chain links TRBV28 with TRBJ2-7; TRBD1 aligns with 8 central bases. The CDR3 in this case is CASSLIRTGSYEQYF. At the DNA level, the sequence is TGTGCCAGCAGTTTAATAAGGACAGGGTCCTACGAGCAGTACTTC.